Below are 27 T cell receptor beta chains sequenced from a single sample in a study of control samples from healthy donors and cancer patients. Clones were read by immunoSEQ multiplex PCR, and TCRdb kept only the in-frame ones, dropping some. This sample has 170,000 or so clones, with 91% found just once. Material: blood. Receptor source: a woman aged 40 to 49 in good health.

The chain joins TRBV11-2 to TRBJ1-1; D possibly corresponds to TRBD1 (6 bases). Germline assignment: CDR1 SGHAT and CDR2 FQNNGV. This CDR3 has 15 amino acids. Trimming took off 5 bases at V and 4 bases at J, with 17 bases between the two ends. In DNA form, the CDR3 reads TGTGCCAGCAGCCCAAACAGGGTGTCCACCACTGAAGCTTTCTTT. It codes for CASSPNRVSTTEAFF.

Of note for this clone: Other nucleotide sequences in the sample specify the same CDR3. V and J are TRBV18 and TRBJ1-2; TRBD1 might be the D (5 bases). CDR3 length: 13 amino acids. Germline V CDR1 and CDR2: KGHSH, LQKENI. The V and J ends lost 2 bases and 1 base respectively, with 5 bases between them. In nucleotides, the CDR3 is TGTGCCAGCTCACCAGACAGTAACTATGGCTACACCTTC. Protein product: CASSPDSNYGYTF.

The gene calls are TRBV19 and TRBJ2-7; D might be TRBD2 (6 bases). Trimming removed 7 bases from V and 0 bases from J, with 10 bases in between. Germline V gene lookup returns CDR1 LNHDA and CDR2 SQIVND (reference sequence). The length of the CDR3 is 13 residues. The chain's CDR3 is CASIGRSSYEQYF. In DNA, the CDR3 is TGTGCCAGTATTGGGAGGAGCTCCTACGAGCAGTACTTC.

The chain carries TRBV3-1 (or the pseudogene TRBV3-2) and TRBJ1-3; 8 bases map to TRBD1. CDR1 and CDR2 (germline): LGHDT, YNNKEL (reference sequence). This CDR3 has 16 amino acids. The trim removed 2 bases at V and 3 bases at J, leaving 6 bases unmatched. This CDR3 is CASSQFQGAVGNTIYF. Here the CDR3 DNA reads TGTGCCAGCAGCCAATTCCAGGGGGCCGTTGGAAACACCATATATTTT.

The CDR3 protein is CASSRSGLGEDGYTF. DNA of the CDR3: TGTGCCAGCAGTCGTTCCGGTCTAGGGGAGGATGGCTACACCTTC. J is TRBJ1-2 and V is TRBV6-5; possible D gene TRBD1, 5 bases. Germline CDR1 reads MNHEY; CDR2 reads SVGAGI. V lost 5 bases, J lost 6 bases, and 19 bases lay in between. The CDR3 length is 15 residues.

The rearrangement uses TRBV28 and TRBJ1-2; no reliable D call. V lost 1 base, J lost 6 bases, and 12 bases lay in between. Germline lookup yields CDR1 MDHEN and CDR2 SYDVKM. CDR3 length: 14 amino acids. CDR3 nucleotides: TGTGCCAGCAGTTTATATCCGCCCGGGGATGGCTACACCTTC. It yields the protein CASSLYPPGDGYTF.

The rearrangement joins TRBV20-1 to TRBJ1-1; 7 nucleotides match TRBD1. The CDR3 sequence is 13 residues long. CDR1 DFQATT and CDR2 SNEGSKA come from the germline V gene (reference sequence). V was clipped by 3 bases and J by 3 bases; unmatched bases: 4. DNA for the CDR3: TGCAGTGCTAGTCCAGGGGGAGACACTGAAGCTTTCTTT. Translating gives CSASPGGDTEAFF.

This chain links TRBV5-1 with TRBJ2-1; possibly TRBD1 for D (6 bases). Trimming pared 2 bases from V and 0 bases from J, leaving 15 bases between. The CDR3 runs 17 residues. Germline CDR1 and CDR2: SGHRS and YFSETQ. CDR3 amino acids: CASSFRDITSSYNEQFF. CDR3 coding DNA: TGCGCCAGCAGCTTTCGGGACATCACTAGCTCCTACAATGAGCAGTTCTTC.

The chain employs TRBV10-1 and TRBJ1-1; 8 bases map to TRBD1. This CDR3 has 13 residues. Trimming cost V 10 bases and J 1 base; bases outside gene matches: 5. Germline V gene sequence: CDR1 WNHNN, CDR2 SYGVQD (reference sequence). CDR3 coding DNA: TGCGCCACCCGGACAGGGTGGAACACTGAAGCTTTCTTT. It is translated as CATRTGWNTEAFF.

J is TRBJ2-3 and V is TRBV4-1, with D perhaps TRBD1 (5 bases). In germline, CDR1 is MGHRA, CDR2 YSYEKL. The CDR3 loop spans 14 amino acids. V shed 0 bases and J shed 4 bases, with 8 bases lying between them. The CDR3 region has the DNA TGCGCCAGCAGCCAAGATGGCAGGGCAGATACGCAGTATTTT. The encoded protein is CASSQDGRADTQYF.

This chain links TRBV11-3 with TRBJ1-6; D is unclear. CDR1 and CDR2 (germline): SGHNT, YENEEA. Deletions cut 5 bases from V and 10 bases from J, with 12 bases between. The CDR3 totals 13 residues. CDR3 region: CASSVTIHSPLHF. The CDR3 DNA sequence: TGTGCCAGCAGCGTGACGATCCACTCACCCCTCCACTTT.

The J gene is TRBJ2-7, the V gene TRBV5-8; D remains ambiguous. Trimming left V 0 bases short and J 3 bases short, with 4 bases between. CDR3 length: 12 residues. Germline CDR1 reads SGHTS; CDR2 reads YDEGEE. Written as DNA, the CDR3 is TGTGCCAGCAGCTTGGCGTTCTACGAGCAGTACTTC. It encodes CASSLAFYEQYF.

CDR3 sequence reads: CAISEGDSNQPQHF. CDR3 DNA sequence: TGTGCCATCAGTGAGGGGGACAGTAATCAGCCCCAGCATTTT. The chain uses TRBV10-3 and TRBJ1-5, with 7 bases that match TRBD1. The germline CDR1 and CDR2 sequences are ENHRY and SYGVKD. This CDR3 has 14 amino acids. Trimming at V came to 2 bases and at J to 4 bases, leaving 2 bases not matched to a gene.

The chain combines TRBV6-4 with TRBJ2-1, with 9 bases matching TRBD2. The CDR3 runs 16 residues. Germline V gene data show CDR1 as MRHNA and CDR2 as SNTAGT. V lost 5 bases and J lost 9; bases outside the gene matches: 14. CDR3: CASSPLGGLASSEQFF. The CDR3 nucleotides are TGTGCCAGCAGTCCCCTCGGGGGACTAGCCTCTAGTGAGCAGTTCTTC.

J is TRBJ1-1 and V is TRBV20-1; TRBD1 is a possible D gene (6 bases). The ends were cut back, 3 bases at V and 6 bases at J, with 14 bases in the middle. The CDR3 runs 13 residues. The germline CDR1 and CDR2 sequences are DFQATT and SNEGSKA (reference sequence). CDR3 DNA sequence: TGCAGTGCTAGTAAACAGGGACCAGCTGAAGCTTTCTTT. It encodes CSASKQGPAEAFF.

The chain has TRBV11-2 and TRBJ2-5, with D perhaps matching TRBD1 (8 bases). Trimming removed 1 base from V and 4 bases from J, with 16 bases in between. This CDR3 spans 16 amino acids. Germline-derived CDR1 and CDR2 are SGHAT and FQNNGV. CDR3 DNA sequence: TGTGCCAGCAGCTTAGTTGGACAGGGAGGGTCAGAGACCCAGTACTTC. Translation: CASSLVGQGGSETQYF.

The chain recombines TRBV11-2 with TRBJ2-7; D is unresolved. The CDR3 spans 14 residues. Germline CDR1 SGHAT, CDR2 FQNNGV. V dropped 5 bases and J dropped 0 bases, with 11 bases sitting between them. DNA of the CDR3: TGTGCCAGCAGCCCTAGACCGATCTCCTACGAGCAGTACTTC. It translates to CASSPRPISYEQYF. Together with reference TRBV11-2 and TRBJ2-7, the CDR3 gives the full variable domain: EAGVAQSPRYKIIEKRQSVAFWCNPISGHATLYWYQQILGQGPKLLIQFQNNGVVDDSQLPKDRFSAERLKGVDSTLKIQPAKLEDSAVYLCASSPRPISYEQYFGPGTRLTVT.

The gene calls are TRBV19 and TRBJ1-2, with unresolved D. The CDR3 runs to 12 residues. Trimming cost V 1 base and J 5 bases, with 5 bases left between them. The V gene's germline CDR1 is LNHDA and CDR2 SQIVND (reference sequence). The CDR3 nucleotides are TGTGCCAGTAGTATAGGAGAATATGGCTACACCTTC. As protein: CASSIGEYGYTF.

This rearrangement joins TRBV2 to TRBJ2-3; 8 positions match TRBD1. Germline CDR1 and CDR2: SNHLY and FYNNEI. This CDR3 region has 15 residues. With V trimmed by 2 bases and J by 2 bases, 3 bases remained unmatched. As DNA, the CDR3 is TGTGCCAGCAGTGAATTGGACAGGGTCACAGATACGCAGTATTTT. Its protein product is CASSELDRVTDTQYF.

On this clone: One end of the junction does not line up with germline, which may come from a read error. The V and J genes are TRBV15 and TRBJ2-7; D is unresolved. The CDR3 spans 14 residues. Germline V gene lookup returns CDR1 LNHNV and CDR2 YYDKDF (reference sequence). As DNA, the CDR3 is TGTGCCACCAGCAGAGATCGAGGAACCTACAAGCAGTACTTC. It is translated as CATSRDRGTYKQYF.

This clone showed up just once. CDR3 coding DNA: TGCGCCAGCAGCTTGGAACGTCGAGAGGCGGGTGAGCAGTTCTTC. Its protein is CASSLERREAGEQFF. V usage is TRBV5-1 and J usage is TRBJ2-1; a possible D gene is TRBD2 (5 bases). The CDR3 runs to 15 residues. CDR1 is SGHRS, CDR2 YFSETQ, per germline. V was cut by 0 bases and J by 9 bases, with 16 bases left in between.

This clone appeared once. Other DNA sequences from this sample encode an identical CDR3 as well. The J gene is TRBJ1-2, the V gene TRBV3-1 (or the pseudogene TRBV3-2), with D unresolved. The CDR3 runs 12 residues. CDR1 LGHDT and CDR2 YNNKEL come from the germline V gene (reference sequence). V lost 0 bases to trimming and J lost 8 bases, with 7 bases between them. The CDR3 DNA reads TGTGCCAGCAGCCAAGAAACGGGCGGCTACACCTTC. Translation gives CASSQETGGYTF.

This chain links TRBV5-8 with TRBJ1-1; D ambiguous. The length of the CDR3 is 11 residues. V lost 2 bases and J 11 bases, leaving 10 bases between the germline ends. The germline V gene has CDR1 SGHTS and CDR2 YDEGEE. The DNA of the CDR3 is TGTGCCAGCAGCTTTAATCCGGGGGCTTTCTTT. It encodes CASSFNPGAFF. Supplemented by reference TRBV5-8 and TRBJ1-1, the full variable domain reads EAGVTQSPTHLIKTRGQQATLRCSPISGHTSVYWYQQALGLGLQFLLWYDEGEERNRGNFPPRFSGRQFPNYSSELNVNALELEDSALYLCASSFNPGAFFGQGTRLTVV.

This rearrangement joins TRBV9 to TRBJ2-1; D not resolved. The germline V gene encodes CDR1 SGDLS and CDR2 YYNGEE. V was cut by 3 bases and J by 8 bases, with 6 bases left in between. The CDR3 totals 11 residues. CDR3 in DNA: TGTGCCAGCAGCGCGGTTGATGAGCAGTTCTTC. It translates to CASSAVDEQFF.

V is TRBV6-5 and J is TRBJ1-3; possible D gene TRBD1, 5 bases. The V end lost 0 bases, the J end lost 0 bases, and 9 bases lay between the germline ends. CDR3 size: 16 residues. Germline values: CDR1 MNHEY, CDR2 SVGAGI. The CDR3 DNA sequence: TGTGCCAGCAGTTACTCGGACACGAGCTCTGGAAACACCATATATTTT. Protein: CASSYSDTSSGNTIYF.

This clone was found once. This chain joins TRBV3-1 (or the pseudogene TRBV3-2) and TRBJ2-5; TRBD1 might be the D (6 bases). Between the trimmed V and J ends, which lost 1 base and 7 bases, there was a span of 16 bases. Germline V gene lookup returns CDR1 LGHDT and CDR2 YNNKEL (reference sequence). The CDR3 consists of 15 residues. The DNA of the CDR3 is TGTGCCAGCAGCCAAGGCTGGACAGCCCTAAGGACCCAGTACTTC. Protein product: CASSQGWTALRTQYF.

The CDR3 reads CASSFAGSNQPQHF. The CDR3 coding sequence is TGTGCCAGCAGCTTCGCCGGTAGCAATCAGCCCCAGCATTTT. V and J are TRBV6-5 and TRBJ1-5; D ambiguous. V was pared by 6 bases and J by 0 bases, with 9 bases between. Germline values: CDR1 MNHEY, CDR2 SVGAGI. The CDR3 runs to 14 residues.